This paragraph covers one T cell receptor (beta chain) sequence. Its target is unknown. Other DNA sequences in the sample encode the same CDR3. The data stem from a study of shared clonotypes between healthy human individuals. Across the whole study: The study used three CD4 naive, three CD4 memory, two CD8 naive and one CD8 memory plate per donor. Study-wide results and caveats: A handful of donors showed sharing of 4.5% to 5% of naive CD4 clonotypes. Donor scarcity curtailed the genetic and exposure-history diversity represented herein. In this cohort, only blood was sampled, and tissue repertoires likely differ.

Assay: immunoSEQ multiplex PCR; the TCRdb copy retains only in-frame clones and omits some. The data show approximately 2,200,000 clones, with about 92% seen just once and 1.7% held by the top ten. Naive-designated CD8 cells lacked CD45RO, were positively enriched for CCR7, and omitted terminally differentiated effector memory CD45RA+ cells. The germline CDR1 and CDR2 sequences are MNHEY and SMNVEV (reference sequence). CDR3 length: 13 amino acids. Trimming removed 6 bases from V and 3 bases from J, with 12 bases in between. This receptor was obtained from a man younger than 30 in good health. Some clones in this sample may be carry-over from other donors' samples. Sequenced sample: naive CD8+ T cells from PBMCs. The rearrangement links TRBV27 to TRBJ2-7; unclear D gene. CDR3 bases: TGTGCCAGCAGCCCGAGAACGGGCTACGAGCAGTACTTC. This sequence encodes CASSPRTGYEQYF.